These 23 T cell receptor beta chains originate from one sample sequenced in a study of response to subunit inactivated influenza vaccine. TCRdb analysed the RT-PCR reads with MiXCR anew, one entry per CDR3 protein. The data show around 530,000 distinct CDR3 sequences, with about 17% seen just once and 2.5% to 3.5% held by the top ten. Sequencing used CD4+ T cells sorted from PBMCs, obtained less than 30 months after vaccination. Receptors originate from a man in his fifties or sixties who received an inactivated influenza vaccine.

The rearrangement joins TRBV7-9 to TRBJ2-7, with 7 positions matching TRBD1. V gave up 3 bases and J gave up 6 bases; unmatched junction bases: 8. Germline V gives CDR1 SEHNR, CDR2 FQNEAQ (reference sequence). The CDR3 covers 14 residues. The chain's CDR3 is CASSLGTASSEQYF. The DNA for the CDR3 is TGTGCCAGCAGCTTGGGGACAGCCTCAAGCGAGCAGTACTTC. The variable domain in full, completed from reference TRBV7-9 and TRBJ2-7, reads DTGVSQNPRHKITKRGQNVTFRCDPISEHNRLYWYRQTLGQGPEFLTYFQNEAQLEKSRLLSDRFSAERPKGSFSTLEIQRTEQGDSAMYLCASSLGTASSEQYFGPGTRLTVT.

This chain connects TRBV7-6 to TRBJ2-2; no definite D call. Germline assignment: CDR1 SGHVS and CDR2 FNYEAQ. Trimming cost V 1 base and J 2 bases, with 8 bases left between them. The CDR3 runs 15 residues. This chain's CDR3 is CASSLGSFNTGELFF. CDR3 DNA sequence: TGTGCCAGCAGCTTAGGGAGTTTTAACACCGGGGAGCTGTTTTTT.

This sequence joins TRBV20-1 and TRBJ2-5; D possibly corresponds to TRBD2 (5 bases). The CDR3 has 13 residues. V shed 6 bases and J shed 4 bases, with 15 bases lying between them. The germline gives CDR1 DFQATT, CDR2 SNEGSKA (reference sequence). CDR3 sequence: CSAPRSVGETQYF. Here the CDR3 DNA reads TGCAGTGCCCCGCGTAGCGTTGGAGAGACCCAGTACTTC.

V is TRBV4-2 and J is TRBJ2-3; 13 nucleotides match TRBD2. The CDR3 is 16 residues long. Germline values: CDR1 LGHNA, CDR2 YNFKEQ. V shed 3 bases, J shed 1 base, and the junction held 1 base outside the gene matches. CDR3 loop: CASSQGTSGGTDTQYF. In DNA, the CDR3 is TGTGCCAGCAGCCAGGGGACTAGCGGGGGCACAGATACGCAGTATTTT.

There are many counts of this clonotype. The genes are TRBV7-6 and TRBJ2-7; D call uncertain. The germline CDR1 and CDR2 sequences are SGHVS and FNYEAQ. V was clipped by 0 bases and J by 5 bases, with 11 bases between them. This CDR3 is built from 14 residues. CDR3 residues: CASSLAGIQNEQYF. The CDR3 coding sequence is TGTGCCAGCAGCTTAGCAGGGATTCAGAACGAGCAGTACTTC.

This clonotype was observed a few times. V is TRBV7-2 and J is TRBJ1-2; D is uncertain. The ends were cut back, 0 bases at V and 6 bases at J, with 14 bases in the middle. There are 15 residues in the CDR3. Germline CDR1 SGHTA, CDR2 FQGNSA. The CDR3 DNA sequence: TGTGCCAGCAGCTTAGCAGACGCCGCTGGGAATGGCTACACCTTC. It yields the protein CASSLADAAGNGYTF.

DNA of the CDR3: TGCGCCAGCAGCCCACGACTAGCGGGAGGGGTAACAGATACGCAGTATTTT. This encodes CASSPRLAGGVTDTQYF. The gene calls are TRBV5-1 and TRBJ2-3; 14 bases are shared with TRBD2. The CDR3 loop spans 17 amino acids. Germline V gene lookup returns CDR1 SGHRS and CDR2 YFSETQ. V was clipped by 4 bases and J by 3 bases; unmatched bases: 7.

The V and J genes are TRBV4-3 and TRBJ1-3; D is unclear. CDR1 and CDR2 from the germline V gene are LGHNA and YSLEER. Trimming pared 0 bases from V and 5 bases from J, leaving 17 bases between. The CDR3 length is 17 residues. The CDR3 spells CASSQEILRPLRNTIYF. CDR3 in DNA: TGCGCCAGCAGCCAAGAAATCCTCCGACCGCTTCGAAACACCATATATTTT.

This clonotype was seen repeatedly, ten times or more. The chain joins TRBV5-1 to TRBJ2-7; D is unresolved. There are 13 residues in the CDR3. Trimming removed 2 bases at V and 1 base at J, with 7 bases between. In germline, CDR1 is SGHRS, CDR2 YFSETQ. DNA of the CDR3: TGCGCCAGCAGCTTTACGGTATCCTACGAGCAGTACTTC. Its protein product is CASSFTVSYEQYF.

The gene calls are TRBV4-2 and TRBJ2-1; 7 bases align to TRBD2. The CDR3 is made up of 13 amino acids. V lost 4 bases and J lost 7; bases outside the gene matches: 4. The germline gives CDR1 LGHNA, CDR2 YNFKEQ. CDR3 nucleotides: TGTGCCAGCAGCCCCGGGGAGGGGAATGAGCAGTTCTTC. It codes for CASSPGEGNEQFF.

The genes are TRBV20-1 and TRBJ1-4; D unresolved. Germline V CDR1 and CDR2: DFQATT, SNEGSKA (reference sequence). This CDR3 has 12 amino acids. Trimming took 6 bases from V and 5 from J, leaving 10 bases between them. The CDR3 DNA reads TGCAGTGCGCAGCCGGAGAATGAAAAACTGTTTTTT. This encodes CSAQPENEKLFF.

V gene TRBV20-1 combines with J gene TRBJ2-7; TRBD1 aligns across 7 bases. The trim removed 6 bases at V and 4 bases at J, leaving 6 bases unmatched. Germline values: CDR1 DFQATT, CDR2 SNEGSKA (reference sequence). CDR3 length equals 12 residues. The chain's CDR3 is CSAVSRGYEQYF. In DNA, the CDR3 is TGCAGTGCGGTTTCCAGGGGGTACGAGCAGTACTTC.

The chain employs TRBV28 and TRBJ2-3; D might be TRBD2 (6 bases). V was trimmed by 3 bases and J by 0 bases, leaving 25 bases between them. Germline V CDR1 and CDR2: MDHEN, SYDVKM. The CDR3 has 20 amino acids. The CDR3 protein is CASSLGTIWDSYKSTDTQYF. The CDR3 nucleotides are TGTGCCAGCAGTTTGGGTACGATCTGGGACTCCTATAAGAGCACAGATACGCAGTATTTT.

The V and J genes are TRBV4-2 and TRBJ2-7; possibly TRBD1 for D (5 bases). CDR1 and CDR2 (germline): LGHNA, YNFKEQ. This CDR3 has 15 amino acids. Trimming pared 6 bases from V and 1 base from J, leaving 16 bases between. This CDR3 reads CASSRGIGDSYEQYF. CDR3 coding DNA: TGTGCCAGCAGTCGAGGCATAGGGGATTCCTACGAGCAGTACTTC.

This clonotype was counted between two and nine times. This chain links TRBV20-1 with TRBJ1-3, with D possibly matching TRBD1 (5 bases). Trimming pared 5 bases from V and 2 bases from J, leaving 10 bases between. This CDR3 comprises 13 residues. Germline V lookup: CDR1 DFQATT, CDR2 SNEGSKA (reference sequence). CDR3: CSARGTAGNTIYF. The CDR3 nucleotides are TGCAGTGCTCGCGGGACGGCTGGAAACACCATATATTTT.

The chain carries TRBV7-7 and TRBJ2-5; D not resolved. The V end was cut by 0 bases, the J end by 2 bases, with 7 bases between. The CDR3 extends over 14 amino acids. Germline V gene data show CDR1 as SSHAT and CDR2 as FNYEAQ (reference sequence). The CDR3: CASSLASQQETQYF. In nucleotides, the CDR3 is TGTGCCAGCAGCTTAGCGTCCCAGCAAGAGACCCAGTACTTC. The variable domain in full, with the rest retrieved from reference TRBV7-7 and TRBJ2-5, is GAGVSQSPRYKVTKRGQDVTLRCDPISSHATLYWYQQALGQGPEFLTYFNYEAQPDKSGLPSDRFSAERPEGSISTLTIQRTEQRDSAMYRCASSLASQQETQYFGPGTRLLVL.

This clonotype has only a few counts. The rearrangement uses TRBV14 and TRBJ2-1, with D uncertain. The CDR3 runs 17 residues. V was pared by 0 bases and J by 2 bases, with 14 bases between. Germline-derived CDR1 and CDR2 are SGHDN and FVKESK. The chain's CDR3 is CASSQETLSAPYNEQFF. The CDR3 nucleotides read TGTGCCAGCAGCCAAGAAACACTGAGCGCTCCCTACAATGAGCAGTTCTTC.

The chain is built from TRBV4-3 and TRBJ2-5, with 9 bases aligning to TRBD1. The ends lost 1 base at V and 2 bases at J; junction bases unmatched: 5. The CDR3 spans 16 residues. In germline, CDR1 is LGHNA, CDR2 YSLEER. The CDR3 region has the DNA TGCGCCAGCAGCCAAGGGACAGGGGCCCGTCAAGAGACCCAGTACTTC. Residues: CASSQGTGARQETQYF.

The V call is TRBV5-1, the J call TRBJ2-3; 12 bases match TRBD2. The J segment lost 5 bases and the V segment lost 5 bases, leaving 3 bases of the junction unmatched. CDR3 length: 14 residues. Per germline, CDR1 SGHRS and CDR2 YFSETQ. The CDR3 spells CASRLAGGRDTQYF. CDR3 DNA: TGCGCCAGCAGACTAGCGGGGGGCCGAGATACGCAGTATTTT. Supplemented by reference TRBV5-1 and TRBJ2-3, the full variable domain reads KAGVTQTPRYLIKTRGQQVTLSCSPISGHRSVSWYQQTPGQGLQFLFEYFSETQRNKGNFPGRFSGRQFSNSRSEMNVSTLELGDSALYLCASRLAGGRDTQYFGPGTRLTVL.

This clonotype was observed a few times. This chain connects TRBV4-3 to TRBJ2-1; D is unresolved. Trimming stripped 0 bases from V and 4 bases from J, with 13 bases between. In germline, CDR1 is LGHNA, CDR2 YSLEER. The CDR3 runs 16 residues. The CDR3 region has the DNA TGCGCCAGCAGCCAAGACAGGACCCAGAAATACAATGAGCAGTTCTTC. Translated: CASSQDRTQKYNEQFF.

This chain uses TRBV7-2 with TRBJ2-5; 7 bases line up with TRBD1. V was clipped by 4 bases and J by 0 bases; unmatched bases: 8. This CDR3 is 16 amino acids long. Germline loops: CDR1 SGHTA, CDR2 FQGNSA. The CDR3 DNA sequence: TGTGCCAGCAGCTACGGACAGGTTAGAGACCAAGAGACCCAGTACTTC. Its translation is CASSYGQVRDQETQYF.

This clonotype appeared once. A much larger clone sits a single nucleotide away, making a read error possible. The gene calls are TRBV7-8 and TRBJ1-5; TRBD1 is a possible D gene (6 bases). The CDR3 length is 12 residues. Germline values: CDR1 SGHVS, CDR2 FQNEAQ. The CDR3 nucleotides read TGTGCCAGTAGGGGGGCGGGTCAGCTCCAGCATTTT. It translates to CASRGAGQLQHF. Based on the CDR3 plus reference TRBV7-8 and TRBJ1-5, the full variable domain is GAGVSQSPRYKVAKRGQDVALRCDPISGHVSLFWYQQALGQGPEFLTYFQNEAQLDKSGLPSDRFFAERPEGSVSTLKIQRTQQEDSAVYLCASRGAGQLQHFGDGTRLSIL.

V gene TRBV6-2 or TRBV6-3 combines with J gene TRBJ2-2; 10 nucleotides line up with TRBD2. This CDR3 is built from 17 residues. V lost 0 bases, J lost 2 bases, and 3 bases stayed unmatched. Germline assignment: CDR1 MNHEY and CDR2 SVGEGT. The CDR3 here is CASSYSALAGNTGELFF. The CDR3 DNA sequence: TGTGCCAGCAGTTACTCAGCACTAGCGGGAAACACCGGGGAGCTGTTTTTT.